The 26 T cell receptor beta chains reported below all come from one sample, sequenced in a study of blood T cell repertoires in COVID-19. Data came from immunoSEQ multiplex PCR; TCRdb stores just in-frame clones and leaves some out. The sample includes under 250,000 clones, roughly 80% of them seen just once. Sample: peripheral blood. These receptors came from a woman between 65 and 79 years old with active or convalescent COVID-19.

This clone has only a few counts. The chain joins TRBV5-1 to TRBJ2-7, with D unclear. CDR1 SGHRS and CDR2 YFSETQ come from the germline V gene. The CDR3 length is 15 residues. V gave up 4 bases and J gave up 2 bases, with 16 bases separating them. The CDR3 sequence: CASSREPQITYEQYF. CDR3 nucleotide sequence: TGCGCCAGCAGCCGCGAACCCCAAATCACCTACGAGCAGTACTTC.

The rearrangement uses TRBV9 and TRBJ1-2; D remains unclear. Germline lookup yields CDR1 SGDLS and CDR2 YYNGEE. V was pared by 4 bases and J by 4 bases, with 14 bases between. There are 14 residues in the CDR3. The CDR3 protein is CASSRADSFYGYTF. In DNA, the CDR3 is TGTGCCAGCAGCCGAGCCGACTCCTTCTATGGCTACACCTTC. Combining the CDR3 with reference TRBV9 and TRBJ1-2 gives the whole variable domain DSGVTQTPKHLITATGQRVTLRCSPRSGDLSVYWYQQSLDQGLQFLIQYYNGEERAKGNILERFSAQQFPDLHSELNLSSLELGDSALYFCASSRADSFYGYTFGSGTRLTVV.

The V call is TRBV9, the J call TRBJ2-1, with 7 bases matching TRBD1. This CDR3 has 18 amino acids. The trim removed 4 bases at V and 3 bases at J, leaving 16 bases unmatched. Germline V gene lookup returns CDR1 SGDLS and CDR2 YYNGEE. The CDR3 DNA is TGTGCCAGCAGCCCATCGATATCGTCGGGACAGCTCTACAATGAGCAGTTCTTC. This encodes CASSPSISSGQLYNEQFF.

The V gene is TRBV7-2, the J gene TRBJ2-7, with unresolved D. CDR3 length: 16 residues. V was cut by 1 base and J by 0 bases, with 13 bases left in between. Germline V gene data show CDR1 as SGHTA and CDR2 as FQGNSA. CDR3 residues: CASSLEARGYSYEQYF. DNA for the CDR3: TGTGCCAGCAGCTTAGAGGCCAGAGGTTACTCCTACGAGCAGTACTTC.

V gene TRBV3-1 (or the pseudogene TRBV3-2) combines with J gene TRBJ2-3, with no clear D. Germline values: CDR1 LGHDT, CDR2 YNNKEL (reference sequence). V lost 5 bases to trimming and J lost 4 bases, with 7 bases between them. CDR3 length: 12 residues. The CDR3 sequence: CASSSQADTQYF. CDR3 sequence (DNA): TGTGCCAGCAGCTCACAAGCAGATACGCAGTATTTT.

The chain is built from TRBV7-2 and TRBJ2-1, with D unclear. This CDR3 contains 17 residues. The V and J ends lost 8 bases and 0 bases respectively, with 20 bases between them. Germline values: CDR1 SGHTA, CDR2 FQGNSA. CDR3 region: CASAQIPLTRSYNEQFF. CDR3 sequence (DNA): TGTGCCAGCGCACAGATTCCCTTAACCCGCTCCTACAATGAGCAGTTCTTC.

The V call is TRBV27, the J call TRBJ1-1; D call uncertain. Looked up from germline, CDR1 is MNHEY and CDR2 is SMNVEV (reference sequence). The CDR3 consists of 17 residues. Trimming left V 3 bases short and J 1 base short, with 18 bases between. Here the CDR3 DNA reads TGTGCCAGCAGTTTTTTCAGACCGGGAAGTGAGAACACTGAAGCTTTCTTT. Its translation is CASSFFRPGSENTEAFF.

The chain has TRBV3-1 (or the pseudogene TRBV3-2) and TRBJ2-2, with TRBD2 identical over 8 bases. Germline V lookup: CDR1 LGHDT, CDR2 YNNKEL (reference sequence). The CDR3 runs to 16 residues. V shed 0 bases and J 3 bases; nucleotides not matched to a gene: 3. The CDR3 nucleotides read TGTGCCAGCAGCCAAGAGTCGGGGGGGCACACCGGGGAGCTGTTTTTT. It specifies CASSQESGGHTGELFF.

About this clone itself: An end of the junction differs from the germline gene, which may be a read error. This chain links TRBV7-2 with TRBJ2-7; D might be TRBD2 (5 bases). Germline-derived CDR1 and CDR2 are SGHTA and FQGNSA. The CDR3 totals 15 residues. The CDR3 nucleotides read TGTGCCAGCAGCCTAGCCTCCGAGCCCTCCTACGAGCAGTACTTC. It specifies CASSLASEPSYEQYF.

The rearrangement links TRBV7-3 to TRBJ2-7; no clear D. CDR1 is SGHTA and CDR2 is FQGTGA in the germline V gene. Trimming pared 5 bases from V and 3 bases from J, leaving 11 bases between. The length of the CDR3 is 13 residues. This CDR3 is CASSPSNFYEQYF. The CDR3 nucleotides are TGTGCCAGCAGCCCTAGTAATTTCTACGAGCAGTACTTC. The entire variable domain, with the rest obtained from reference TRBV7-3 and TRBJ2-7, is as follows: GAGVSQTPSNKVTEKGKYVELRCDPISGHTALYWYRQSLGQGPEFLIYFQGTGAADDSGLPNDRFFAVRPEGSVSTLKIQRTERGDSAVYLCASSPSNFYEQYFGPGTRLTVT.

The chain is built from TRBV7-9 and TRBJ1-4; 10 positions agree with TRBD1. This CDR3 is 17 amino acids long. In germline, CDR1 is SEHNR, CDR2 FQNEAQ (reference sequence). V shed 5 bases and J 7 bases; nucleotides not matched to a gene: 13. The DNA for the CDR3 is TGTGCCAGCAGCCCAGTCCCGGGACAGGGGTCGGGTGAAAAACTGTTTTTT. This codes for CASSPVPGQGSGEKLFF.

This rearrangement joins TRBV18 to TRBJ1-2; maybe TRBD1 (5 bases). Trimming shortened V by 2 bases and J by 5 bases, and 12 bases separated the two germline ends. CDR1 and CDR2 from the germline V gene are KGHSH and LQKENI. The CDR3 sequence is 14 residues long. CDR3 sequence reads: CASSPASGGYGYTF. For the CDR3, the DNA is TGTGCCAGCTCACCAGCCAGCGGGGGATATGGCTACACCTTC.

The chain joins TRBV7-9 to TRBJ2-3, with D tentatively TRBD2 (5 bases). V lost 0 bases and J 8 bases, leaving 9 bases between the germline ends. Per germline, CDR1 SEHNR and CDR2 FQNEAQ (reference sequence). The CDR3 sequence is 13 residues long. DNA for the CDR3: TGTGCCAGCAGCTTAGCCGCCGGAGGTACGCAGTATTTT. This encodes CASSLAAGGTQYF.

The V and J genes are TRBV5-8 and TRBJ2-3; TRBD2 agrees at 9 bases. CDR1 is SGHTS and CDR2 is YDEGEE in the germline V gene. J was trimmed by 0 bases and V by 0 bases; bases with no gene match: 2. The CDR3 loop spans 16 amino acids. CDR3 bases: TGTGCCAGCAGCTTGGGACTAGCGGCGAGCACAGATACGCAGTATTTT. Protein: CASSLGLAASTDTQYF.

The chain carries TRBV18 and TRBJ1-1, with D uncertain. This CDR3 contains 13 residues. From germline, CDR1 is KGHSH and CDR2 LQKENI. Trimming shortened V by 6 bases and J by 5 bases, and 13 bases separated the two germline ends. For the CDR3, the DNA is TGTGCCAGCTCCCCTTCTAAGCGTACTGAAGCTTTCTTT. This encodes CASSPSKRTEAFF.

This clone turned up a few times. The chain combines TRBV1 with TRBJ1-5; the table's TRBD1 call for D was not verified on the DNA. TRBV1 is flagged as a pseudogene. The CDR3 is made up of 15 amino acids. The CDR3: CTTGADRGANQPQHF. CDR3 nucleotide sequence: TGCACCACAGGGGCGGACAGGGGTGCCAATCAGCCCCAGCATTTT.

This clone has just a few counts. The V and J genes are TRBV4-1 and TRBJ1-4, with a weak D call TRBD1 (5 bases). Germline loops: CDR1 MGHRA, CDR2 YSYEKL. Between the trimmed V and J ends, which lost 3 bases and 3 bases, there was a span of 14 bases. This CDR3 is 16 amino acids long. The CDR3 nucleotides read TGCGCCAGCAGCCAGATACAGGACCCCTCTAATGAAAAACTGTTTTTT. Protein product: CASSQIQDPSNEKLFF.

The rearrangement joins TRBV5-1 to TRBJ1-2; the match to TRBD1 covers 7 bases. V gave up 0 bases and J gave up 6 bases; unmatched junction bases: 5. This CDR3 has 14 residues. In germline, CDR1 is SGHRS, CDR2 YFSETQ. The CDR3 region is CASSLVGQGDGYTF. DNA for the CDR3: TGCGCCAGCAGCTTGGTGGGGCAGGGGGATGGCTACACCTTC.

The chain employs TRBV7-6 and TRBJ1-3; D call uncertain. This CDR3 comprises 17 residues. V gave up 1 base and J gave up 0 bases, with 13 bases separating them. Germline lookup yields CDR1 SGHVS and CDR2 FNYEAQ. The CDR3 region has the DNA TGTGCCAGCAGCTTAGTCATCTCGGGGAGCTCTGGAAACACCATATATTTT. Translated: CASSLVISGSSGNTIYF.

This clone was seen at least ten times. This sample also contains other DNA sequences that code for the same CDR3. In DNA, the CDR3 is TGTGCCAGCAGCCGGAGCGGGGCCGGGGACAATGAGCAGTTCTTC. This codes for CASSRSGAGDNEQFF. The rearrangement links TRBV27 to TRBJ2-1; 7 nucleotides align to TRBD2. With V trimmed by 6 bases and J by 5 bases, 10 bases remained unmatched. CDR1 MNHEY and CDR2 SMNVEV come from the germline V gene (reference sequence). There are 15 residues in the CDR3.

The chain employs TRBV2 and TRBJ1-3; D ambiguous. The V gene lost 4 bases and the J gene lost 0 bases, with 7 bases spanning the gap. Per the germline V gene, CDR1 is SNHLY and CDR2 is FYNNEI. The CDR3 totals 14 residues. Here the CDR3 reads CASSADYSGNTIYF. CDR3 sequence (DNA): TGTGCCAGCAGTGCTGACTACTCTGGAAACACCATATATTTT.

J is TRBJ2-2 and V is TRBV3-1 (or the pseudogene TRBV3-2); TRBD1 agrees at 8 bases. The germline CDR1 and CDR2 sequences are LGHDT and YNNKEL (reference sequence). Germline trimming cut 4 bases from V and 3 bases from J; bases unmatched to any gene: 1. The CDR3 totals 14 residues. The CDR3 spells CASSRTGYTGELFF. Written as DNA, the CDR3 is TGTGCCAGCAGCCGGACAGGGTACACCGGGGAGCTGTTTTTT.

The chain combines TRBV9 with TRBJ1-2; TRBD1 aligns across 7 bases. Germline V lookup: CDR1 SGDLS, CDR2 YYNGEE. V gave up 4 bases and J gave up 3 bases; unmatched junction bases: 15. CDR3 length: 17 amino acids. The chain's CDR3 is CASSPRQGLNNYYGYTF. CDR3 in DNA: TGTGCCAGCAGCCCTCGACAGGGACTTAATAACTACTATGGCTACACCTTC. Based on the CDR3 plus reference TRBV9 and TRBJ1-2, the full variable domain is DSGVTQTPKHLITATGQRVTLRCSPRSGDLSVYWYQQSLDQGLQFLIQYYNGEERAKGNILERFSAQQFPDLHSELNLSSLELGDSALYFCASSPRQGLNNYYGYTFGSGTRLTVV.

This clone was seen only a few times. CDR3 bases: TGTGCCAGTACTTTGGGCGTGCTGAATTCCTATGGCTACACCTTC. This translates into CASTLGVLNSYGYTF. The chain combines TRBV19 with TRBJ1-2, with D unresolved. Germline lookup yields CDR1 LNHDA and CDR2 SQIVND (reference sequence). CDR3 size: 15 residues. Trimming removed 7 bases from V and 4 bases from J, with 19 bases in between.

The chain recombines TRBV30 with TRBJ2-5; D uncertain. V was clipped by 0 bases and J by 5 bases, with 10 bases between them. The CDR3 has 13 residues. CDR1 and CDR2 (germline): GTSNPN, SVGIG (reference sequence). The CDR3 here is CAWSVSSWETQYF. The CDR3 bases are TGTGCCTGGAGTGTATCCAGTTGGGAGACCCAGTACTTC.

The CDR3 bases are TGCAGCGTTGGGTGGGAGAGGTACAATGAGCAGTTCTTC. Encoded protein: CSVGWERYNEQFF. The chain employs TRBV29-1 and TRBJ2-1, with D perhaps TRBD2 (5 bases). This CDR3 has 13 residues. The germline gives CDR1 SQVTM, CDR2 ANQGSEA. V lost 4 bases to trimming and J lost 4 bases, with 11 bases between them.